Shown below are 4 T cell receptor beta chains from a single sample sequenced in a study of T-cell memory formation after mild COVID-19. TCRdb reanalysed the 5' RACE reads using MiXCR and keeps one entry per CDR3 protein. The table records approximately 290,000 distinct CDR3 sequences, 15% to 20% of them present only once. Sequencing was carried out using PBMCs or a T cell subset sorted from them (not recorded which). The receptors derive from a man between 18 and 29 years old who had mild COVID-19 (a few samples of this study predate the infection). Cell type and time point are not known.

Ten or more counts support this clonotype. CDR3 in amino acids: CASRQGENEKLFF. The CDR3 region has the DNA TGTGCCTCAAGACAGGGGGAGAATGAAAAACTGTTTTTT. V usage is TRBV10-3 and J usage is TRBJ1-4; 9 bases match TRBD1. Germline V gene lookup returns CDR1 ENHRY and CDR2 SYGVKD. V was pared by 11 bases and J by 5 bases, with 6 bases of the junction left unmatched. The CDR3 consists of 13 residues.

CDR3: CASRYRLPYGYTF. The CDR3, as DNA: TGTGCCAGCAGGTACAGGTTACCGTATGGCTACACCTTC. V and J are TRBV6-5 and TRBJ1-2; tentative D call: TRBD1 (5 bases). Germline V gene sequence: CDR1 MNHEY, CDR2 SVGAGI. Trimming cost V 6 bases and J 5 bases, with 13 bases left between them. There are 13 residues in the CDR3.

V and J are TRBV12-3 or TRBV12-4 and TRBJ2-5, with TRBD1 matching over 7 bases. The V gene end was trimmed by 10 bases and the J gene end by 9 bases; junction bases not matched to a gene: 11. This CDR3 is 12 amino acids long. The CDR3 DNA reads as TGTGCCACCACGACAGGGACAGAAGCCCAGTACTTC. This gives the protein CATTTGTEAQYF.

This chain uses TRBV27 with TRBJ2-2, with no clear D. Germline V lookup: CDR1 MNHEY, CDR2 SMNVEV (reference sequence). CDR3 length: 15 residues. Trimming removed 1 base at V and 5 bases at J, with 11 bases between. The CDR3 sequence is CASSLYRVPTGELFF. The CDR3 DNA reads TGTGCCAGCAGTTTATACCGTGTCCCGACCGGGGAGCTGTTTTTT.